This entry lists 21 T cell receptor beta chains sequenced from one sample in a study of sequential checkpoint blockade in melanoma. Described treatment: randomized to nivolumab then ipilimumab (arm A) or the reverse (arm B). Clones were sequenced by immunoSEQ multiplex PCR, and TCRdb holds only the in-frame ones, with some missing. Of 30,000 to 40,000 clones in the sample, roughly 85% were seen once. The sample was CD8+ T cells sorted from blood (inferred from file names), taken from a patient given nivolumab and ipilimumab in sequence. All receptors come from a human donor with melanoma.

This chain links TRBV28 with TRBJ2-5, with a tentative D call TRBD2 (6 bases). The CDR3 is 13 amino acids. The germline V gene has CDR1 MDHEN and CDR2 SYDVKM. V was shortened by 7 bases and J by 1 base, with 10 bases between the two germline ends. CDR3 nucleotide sequence: TGTGCCAGCACCTTAGCGGCCCAAGAGACCCAGTACTTC. Amino acid sequence: CASTLAAQETQYF.

The rearrangement joins TRBV27 to TRBJ2-3; D ambiguous. V was cut by 2 bases and J by 0 bases, with 12 bases left in between. CDR1 MNHEY and CDR2 SMNVEV come from the germline V gene (reference sequence). This CDR3 is built from 16 residues. The CDR3 DNA sequence: TGTGCCAGCAGTTTAATTCCTAGGTCTAGCACAGATACGCAGTATTTT. The encoded protein is CASSLIPRSSTDTQYF.

The rearrangement links TRBV9 to TRBJ2-7; the match to TRBD2 covers 7 bases. V shed 3 bases and J 0 bases; nucleotides not matched to a gene: 9. CDR3 length: 16 residues. Per the germline V gene, CDR1 is SGDLS and CDR2 is YYNGEE. The CDR3 region has the DNA TGTGCCAGCAGCGAAGTCGCCGGGACTACCTCCTACGAGCAGTACTTC. Its translation is CASSEVAGTTSYEQYF.

This chain connects TRBV7-9 to TRBJ2-5; the match to TRBD1 covers 7 bases. Germline V gene sequence: CDR1 SEHNR, CDR2 FQNEAQ (reference sequence). The CDR3 has 15 residues. V lost 6 bases to trimming and J lost 5 bases; unmatched junction nucleotides: 12. CDR3 residues: CASSPQTGIVETQYF. In DNA form, the CDR3 reads TGTGCCAGCAGTCCTCAGACAGGGATCGTGGAGACCCAGTACTTC.

J is TRBJ2-2 and V is TRBV6-6, with a tentative D call TRBD2 (6 bases). Trimming shortened V by 6 bases and J by 0 bases, and 11 bases separated the two germline ends. The CDR3 loop spans 15 amino acids. CDR1 is MNHNY, CDR2 SVGAGI, per germline (reference sequence). CDR3 protein: CASSQTSSNTGELFF. The DNA of the CDR3 is TGTGCCAGCAGCCAGACTAGTTCGAACACCGGGGAGCTGTTTTTT.

V is TRBV29-1 and J is TRBJ2-7, with 9 bases lining up with TRBD1. This CDR3 contains 13 residues. Germline V gene sequence: CDR1 SQVTM, CDR2 ANQGSEA. V gave up 4 bases and J gave up 1 base; unmatched junction bases: 2. CDR3: CSVATGGSYEQYF. CDR3 bases: TGCAGCGTTGCGACAGGGGGATCCTACGAGCAGTACTTC.

This clone was detected only once. The chain combines TRBV9 with TRBJ1-3; D is ambiguous. The CDR3 has 14 amino acids. CDR1 SGDLS and CDR2 YYNGEE come from the germline V gene. The germline V and J ends were trimmed by 4 bases and 4 bases, with 12 bases remaining between them. Here the CDR3 reads CASSPRREGNTIYF. The DNA of the CDR3 is TGTGCCAGCAGCCCCCGGAGGGAAGGAAACACCATATATTTT.

The chain is built from TRBV5-6 and TRBJ2-7; tentatively, D is TRBD1 (5 bases). Trimming took 4 bases from V and 0 from J, leaving 11 bases between them. The germline V gene has CDR1 SGHDT and CDR2 YYEEEE. This CDR3 is 14 amino acids long. CDR3 in DNA: TGTGCCAGCAGCCCTGAAGGGGACTCCTACGAGCAGTACGTC. This codes for CASSPEGDSYEQYV.

The genes are TRBV19 and TRBJ2-1; D possibly corresponds to TRBD1 (5 bases). Trimming took 0 bases from V and 3 from J, leaving 12 bases between them. This CDR3 contains 16 residues. Germline V gives CDR1 LNHDA, CDR2 SQIVND (reference sequence). The CDR3, as DNA: TGTGCCAGTAGTATAGATTTTCAGGGCTACTACAATGAGCAGTTCTTC. It encodes CASSIDFQGYYNEQFF. Full variable domain (remainder filled in from reference TRBV19 and TRBJ2-1): DGGITQSPKYLFRKEGQNVTLSCEQNLNHDAMYWYRQDPGQGLRLIYYSQIVNDFQKGDIAEGYSVSREKKESFPLTVTSAQKNPTAFYLCASSIDFQGYYNEQFFGPGTRLTVL.

The chain's CDR3 is CASRRGDSEADTQYF. In DNA form, the CDR3 reads TGTGCCAGCAGGAGGGGGGACAGTGAGGCAGATACGCAGTATTTT. V and J are TRBV6-4 and TRBJ2-3, with a tentative D call TRBD1 (7 bases). The germline V and J ends were trimmed by 6 bases and 4 bases, with 17 bases remaining between them. The CDR3 has 15 amino acids. Germline V gives CDR1 MRHNA, CDR2 SNTAGT.

The V and J genes are TRBV27 and TRBJ2-5, with 11 bases fitting TRBD1. With V trimmed by 5 bases and J by 3 bases, 8 bases remained unmatched. CDR3 length: 16 amino acids. Germline V lookup: CDR1 MNHEY, CDR2 SMNVEV (reference sequence). CDR3: CASSPWDRGWEETQYF. The CDR3 nucleotides are TGTGCCAGCAGTCCGTGGGACAGGGGGTGGGAAGAGACCCAGTACTTC.

This chain links TRBV7-9 with TRBJ1-1; a weak D match, TRBD1 (6 bases). The germline V and J ends were trimmed by 5 bases and 0 bases, with 13 bases remaining between them. The CDR3 has 15 residues. The germline CDR1 and CDR2 sequences are SEHNR and FQNEAQ (reference sequence). CDR3 protein: CASSRDRIMNTEAFF. CDR3 bases: TGTGCCAGCAGCCGAGACAGGATCATGAACACTGAAGCTTTCTTT. The full variable domain, rest sourced from reference TRBV7-9 and TRBJ1-1, is DTGVSQNPRHKITKRGQNVTFRCDPISEHNRLYWYRQTLGQGPEFLTYFQNEAQLEKSRLLSDRFSAERPKGSFSTLEIQRTEQGDSAMYLCASSRDRIMNTEAFFGQGTRLTVV.

V is TRBV28 and J is TRBJ1-5; 9 bases match TRBD1. The CDR3 contains 16 residues. Germline loops: CDR1 MDHEN, CDR2 SYDVKM. Unmatched junction bases numbered 13, after V lost 7 bases and J lost 6 bases. CDR3 nucleotides: TGTGCCAGCACACCTGCCACAGGGGGCGCGGCTCAGCCCCAGCATTTT. Its translation is CASTPATGGAAQPQHF.

V and J are TRBV9 and TRBJ1-1, with D possibly TRBD1 on 5 matching bases. The CDR3 length is 13 residues. Germline CDR1 and CDR2: SGDLS and YYNGEE. V lost 2 bases, J lost 1 base, and 6 bases lay in between. Written as DNA, the CDR3 is TGTGCCAGCAGCGTCACAGGGAACACTGAAGCTTTCTTT. This codes for CASSVTGNTEAFF.

The V gene is TRBV11-2, the J gene TRBJ2-7; 8 bases are a match to TRBD2. The CDR3 has 15 residues. Per germline, CDR1 SGHAT and CDR2 FQNNGV. J gave up 3 bases and V 2 bases, and 6 bases lay outside the gene matches. CDR3 residues: CASSLTAGVFYEQYV. The CDR3 DNA sequence: TGTGCCAGCAGCTTAACAGCGGGAGTTTTCTACGAGCAGTACGTC.

The chain is built from TRBV12-5 and TRBJ2-3; 8 bases match TRBD2. Germline CDR1 is LGHNT and CDR2 is FRNRAP. The CDR3 is 15 residues long. V trimming: 4 bases; J trimming: 0 bases; junction bases outside the gene matches: 3. CDR3 in amino acids: CASGSSGGSTDTQYF. The CDR3 nucleotides are TGTGCTAGTGGTTCCAGCGGGGGTAGCACAGATACGCAGTATTTT.

The chain combines TRBV5-1 with TRBJ2-1; the match to TRBD1 covers 7 bases. This CDR3 contains 11 residues. CDR1 is SGHRS, CDR2 YFSETQ, per germline. Unmatched junction bases numbered 6, after V lost 9 bases and J lost 9 bases. As DNA, the CDR3 is TGCGCCACCTCGACAGGGAGTGAGCAGTTCTTC. This sequence encodes CATSTGSEQFF.

The J gene is TRBJ2-5, the V gene TRBV6-5, with TRBD1 identical over 11 bases. The CDR3 consists of 15 residues. J was trimmed by 4 bases and V by 2 bases; bases with no gene match: 3. The germline V gene has CDR1 MNHEY and CDR2 SVGAGI. The CDR3 DNA is TGTGCCAGCAGTTACGGGACAGGGGGTTTAGAGACCCAGTACTTC. Translating gives CASSYGTGGLETQYF.

The chain links TRBV7-6 to TRBJ1-4; 9 bases fit TRBD1. The V segment lost 3 bases and the J segment 7 bases; nucleotides outside the gene matches: 12. CDR3 length equals 17 residues. CDR1 and CDR2 (germline): SGHVS, FNYEAQ. CDR3 region: CASSFLGAGTGPEKLFF. Here the CDR3 DNA reads TGTGCCAGCAGCTTTCTCGGGGCCGGGACAGGGCCTGAAAAACTGTTTTTT.

The chain recombines TRBV4-1 with TRBJ2-7; D unresolved. CDR1 is MGHRA, CDR2 YSYEKL, per germline. The germline V and J ends were trimmed by 4 bases and 2 bases, with 12 bases remaining between them. The CDR3 sequence is 14 residues long. CDR3 DNA: TGCGCCAGCAGCCCCTACGTCGGTGCCTACGAGCAGTACTTC. Translating it yields CASSPYVGAYEQYF.

The chain uses TRBV28 and TRBJ1-5; a weak D match, TRBD1 (6 bases). In germline, CDR1 is MDHEN, CDR2 SYDVKM. This CDR3 region has 18 residues. Trimming removed 3 bases from V and 0 bases from J, with 18 bases in between. The CDR3 protein is CASSLALGTLYSNQPQHF. CDR3 DNA: TGTGCCAGCAGTTTGGCTCTGGGGACACTTTATAGCAATCAGCCCCAGCATTTT.